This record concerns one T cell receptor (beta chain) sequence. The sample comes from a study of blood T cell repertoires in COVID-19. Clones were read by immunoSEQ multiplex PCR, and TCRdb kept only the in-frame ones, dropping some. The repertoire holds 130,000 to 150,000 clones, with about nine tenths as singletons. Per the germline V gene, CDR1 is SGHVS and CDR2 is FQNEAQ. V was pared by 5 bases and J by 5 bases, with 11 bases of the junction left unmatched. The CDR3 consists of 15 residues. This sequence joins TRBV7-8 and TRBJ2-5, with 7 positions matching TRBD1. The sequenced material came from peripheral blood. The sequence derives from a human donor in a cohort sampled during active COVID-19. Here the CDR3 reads CASSELGQSYETQYF. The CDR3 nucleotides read TGTGCCAGCAGCGAGCTGGGACAGTCCTACGAGACCCAGTACTTC.